The 25 T cell receptor beta chains below were found in one sample sequenced in a study of long-term antiretroviral therapy in people with HIV. With survey level as its setting, the immunoSEQ assay was v3.0. Measured with immunoSEQ multiplex PCR; TCRdb has only the in-frame clones, and not every one. Of 30,000 to 40,000 clones listed, about 83% are singletons. The sequenced sample was unsorted PBMCs, obtained 2 years after starting antiretroviral therapy. These receptors all stem from a woman aged 50 to 60 with HIV.

V gene TRBV2 combines with J gene TRBJ1-5; 8 nucleotides align to TRBD1. In germline, CDR1 is SNHLY, CDR2 FYNNEI. The CDR3 spans 13 residues. The V segment lost 6 bases and the J segment 5 bases; nucleotides outside the gene matches: 3. The CDR3, as DNA: TGTGCCAGCAGCGCGACAGGGGATCAGCCCCAGCATTTT. The encoded protein is CASSATGDQPQHF. The whole variable domain, filled in from reference TRBV2 and TRBJ1-5, reads EPEVTQTPSHQVTQMGQEVILRCVPISNHLYFYWYRQILGQKVEFLVSFYNNEISEKSEIFDDQFSVERPDGSNFTLKIRSTKLEDSAMYFCASSATGDQPQHFGDGTRLSIL.

The gene calls are TRBV5-1 and TRBJ2-3, with D possibly TRBD1 on 6 matching bases. This CDR3 is 12 amino acids long. Germline-derived CDR1 and CDR2 are SGHRS and YFSETQ. The ends were cut back, 4 bases at V and 5 bases at J, with 8 bases in the middle. The CDR3 nucleotides read TGCGCCAGCAGCACACAGGGAGATACGCAGTATTTT. It codes for CASSTQGDTQYF.

This clone was seen a few times. The CDR3 DNA is TGTGCCAGCAGTTTCGAGGGTAGGCCCTCCTTCGTAGATACGCAGTATTTT. This gives the protein CASSFEGRPSFVDTQYF. This chain joins TRBV27 and TRBJ2-3, with a possible D match to TRBD2 (5 bases). The CDR3 spans 17 residues. Trimming removed 3 bases at V and 5 bases at J, with 21 bases between. Germline values: CDR1 MNHEY, CDR2 SMNVEV (reference sequence).

The chain is built from TRBV5-6 and TRBJ1-2, with a tentative D call TRBD1 (6 bases). CDR3 length: 14 amino acids. Germline V lookup: CDR1 SGHDT, CDR2 YYEEEE. V lost 0 bases, J lost 5 bases, and 11 bases lay in between. The CDR3 region has the DNA TGTGCCAGCAGCTTGGCCTCAGGGGAATATGGCTACACCTTC. Translation: CASSLASGEYGYTF.

A few counts support this clone. The chain has TRBV6-4 and TRBJ1-1; TRBD1 is a possible D gene (6 bases). The V end lost 6 bases, the J end lost 0 bases, and 14 bases lay between the germline ends. CDR3 length: 15 residues. The germline V gene encodes CDR1 MRHNA and CDR2 SNTAGT. The CDR3 coding sequence is TGTGCCAGCAGGCCCACTTCAGGGGTGAACACTGAAGCTTTCTTT. Its protein is CASRPTSGVNTEAFF.

The rearrangement uses TRBV5-1 and TRBJ1-6, with TRBD1 matching 11 bases. The germline CDR1 and CDR2 sequences are SGHRS and YFSETQ. This CDR3 spans 14 amino acids. V gave up 5 bases and J gave up 14 bases; unmatched junction bases: 9. CDR3 loop: CASRSGTGGPTLHF. The CDR3 coding sequence is TGCGCCAGCAGGTCCGGGACAGGGGGACCCACCCTCCACTTT.

The J gene is TRBJ2-3, the V gene TRBV5-1, with 10 bases identical to TRBD2. The CDR3 consists of 15 residues. J lost 6 bases, V lost 2 bases, and 6 bases had no gene match. The germline gives CDR1 SGHRS, CDR2 YFSETQ. This CDR3 is CASSLAGGLPDTQYF. The CDR3 coding sequence is TGCGCCAGCAGCTTAGCGGGGGGGCTTCCCGATACGCAGTATTTT.

The CDR3 sequence is CASSLQAGGHQETQYF. The CDR3 DNA follows: TGTGCCAGCAGCTTACAAGCGGGGGGGCACCAAGAGACCCAGTACTTC. V gene TRBV7-3 combines with J gene TRBJ2-5, with 10 positions matching TRBD2. Germline loops: CDR1 SGHTA, CDR2 FQGTGA. Trimming took 2 bases from V and 0 from J; bases not matched to a gene: 3. This CDR3 region has 16 residues.

The chain uses TRBV10-3 and TRBJ2-5; TRBD2 matches 8 bases. The J segment lost 2 bases and the V segment lost 4 bases, leaving 3 bases of the junction unmatched. From germline, CDR1 is ENHRY and CDR2 SYGVKD. This CDR3 is 14 amino acids long. The CDR3 DNA sequence: TGTGCCATCAGTGCCGGGGGGGGGCAAGAGACCCAGTACTTC. This translates into CAISAGGGQETQYF.

The sample holds a few counts of this clone. The chain has TRBV7-2 and TRBJ1-5, with D tentatively TRBD1 (6 bases). The CDR3 is 14 amino acids. V gave up 1 base and J gave up 2 bases, with 6 bases separating them. Per germline, CDR1 SGHTA and CDR2 FQGNSA. The CDR3 DNA follows: TGTGCCAGCAGCTTAGGGACAGGCAATCAGCCCCAGCATTTT. The encoded protein is CASSLGTGNQPQHF.

J is TRBJ2-5 and V is TRBV6-4, with D tentatively TRBD2 (6 bases). Germline V gene sequence: CDR1 MRHNA, CDR2 SNTAGT. CDR3 length: 15 amino acids. Between the trimmed V and J ends, which lost 7 bases and 0 bases, there was a span of 15 bases. The CDR3 sequence: CASNSSGSDQETQYF. In nucleotides, the CDR3 is TGTGCCAGCAATTCCAGCGGGTCGGACCAAGAGACCCAGTACTTC.

J is TRBJ1-6 and V is TRBV5-6; 9 bases are shared with TRBD1. From germline, CDR1 is SGHDT and CDR2 YYEEEE. This CDR3 is built from 16 residues. The V gene end was trimmed by 2 bases and the J gene end by 10 bases; junction bases not matched to a gene: 10. This CDR3 reads CASSFTRDRERSPLHF. CDR3 nucleotide sequence: TGTGCCAGCAGCTTTACCCGGGACAGGGAACGATCACCCCTCCACTTT.

J is TRBJ2-7 and V is TRBV11-2; a possible D gene is TRBD1 (6 bases). Germline values: CDR1 SGHAT, CDR2 FQNNGV. The CDR3 contains 15 residues. Trimming took off 2 bases at V and 4 bases at J, with 15 bases between the two ends. The CDR3 loop reads CASSLQGFRAYEQYF. The CDR3 DNA is TGTGCCAGCAGCTTACAGGGGTTTCGGGCTTACGAGCAGTACTTC.

The chain joins TRBV7-6 to TRBJ2-7, with 11 bases aligning to TRBD2. Looked up from germline, CDR1 is SGHVS and CDR2 is FNYEAQ. The CDR3 runs 17 residues. Germline trimming cut 0 bases from V and 3 bases from J; bases unmatched to any gene: 7. Here the CDR3 DNA reads TGTGCCAGCAGCTTAGCGAGCGGTAGCGGGGGGGACTACGAGCAGTACTTC. Translated: CASSLASGSGGDYEQYF.

The chain couples TRBV23-1 to TRBJ1-6; D remains ambiguous. TRBV23-1 is placed among ORFs of uncertain function. This CDR3 is built from 17 residues. V gave up 0 bases and J gave up 0 bases, with 9 bases separating them. The DNA of the CDR3 is TGCGCCAGCAGTCAATCCGAACGGAGCTCCTATAATTCACCCCTCCACTTT. It encodes CASSQSERSSYNSPLHF.

The V call is TRBV7-2, the J call TRBJ2-5, with TRBD2 matching over 11 bases. The CDR3 length is 15 residues. V shed 3 bases and J 5 bases; nucleotides not matched to a gene: 5. Germline V gives CDR1 SGHTA, CDR2 FQGNSA. The CDR3 loop reads CASSLVIAGGETQYF. The CDR3, as DNA: TGTGCCAGCAGCTTGGTTATAGCGGGGGGGGAGACCCAGTACTTC. Based on the CDR3 plus reference TRBV7-2 and TRBJ2-5, the full variable domain is GAGVSQSPSNKVTEKGKDVELRCDPISGHTALYWYRQSLGQGLEFLIYFQGNSAPDKSGLPSDRFSAERTGGSVSTLTIQRTQQEDSAVYLCASSLVIAGGETQYFGPGTRLLVL.

Only one count was recorded for this clone. CDR3 nucleotides: TGTGCCTGGAGTATGACAGGGATTGATCAGCCCCAGCATTTT. Translating gives CAWSMTGIDQPQHF. The chain uses TRBV30 and TRBJ1-5, with 7 bases that match TRBD1. Germline loops: CDR1 GTSNPN, CDR2 SVGIG (reference sequence). CDR3 size: 14 residues. The V segment lost 2 bases and the J segment 5 bases; nucleotides outside the gene matches: 6.

The rearrangement joins TRBV6-1 to TRBJ1-5, with D perhaps matching TRBD1 (5 bases). This CDR3 is built from 16 residues. Between the trimmed V and J ends, which lost 2 bases and 2 bases, there was a span of 13 bases. From germline, CDR1 is MNHNS and CDR2 SASEGT. The CDR3 coding sequence is TGTGCCAGCAGTGAATTGGGGCAGGGCGGCAATCAGCCCCAGCATTTT. The encoded protein is CASSELGQGGNQPQHF.

This clone was seen just once. The J gene is TRBJ2-5, the V gene TRBV9; 10 bases match TRBD1. CDR1 SGDLS and CDR2 YYNGEE come from the germline V gene. Losses at the gene ends were 3 bases for V and 4 bases for J; bases not matched to a gene: 9. The CDR3 is made up of 16 amino acids. This CDR3 is CASSASTGTGAETQYF. The CDR3 region has the DNA TGTGCCAGCAGCGCTAGTACCGGGACAGGGGCAGAGACCCAGTACTTC.

The rearrangement joins TRBV4-1 to TRBJ1-1; TRBD1 is a possible D gene (5 bases). Germline CDR1 reads MGHRA; CDR2 reads YSYEKL. V lost 0 bases and J lost 4, with 18 bases in between. The CDR3 runs 17 residues. Written as DNA, the CDR3 is TGCGCCAGCAGCCAAGATCAGAAGGGGATAAGGGGCACTGAAGCTTTCTTT. As protein: CASSQDQKGIRGTEAFF.

This chain uses TRBV27 with TRBJ1-2; perhaps TRBD1 as D (5 bases). V lost 2 bases and J lost 2, with 9 bases in between. The germline CDR1 and CDR2 sequences are MNHEY and SMNVEV (reference sequence). This CDR3 has 14 residues. The CDR3 sequence is CASSLRGLNYGYTF. Here the CDR3 DNA reads TGTGCCAGCAGTTTAAGGGGCTTAAACTATGGCTACACCTTC.

This clone showed up just a few times. No DNA is shown, since the ends of the CDR3 on it are uncertain; the CDR3 is the one TCRdb lists. The V gene is TRBV2, the J gene TRBJ2-6; TRBD2, the D gene given by the table, was not confirmed from the DNA. Inclusive of both ends, the CDR3 amounts to 15 amino acids. Germline V gene data show CDR1 as SNHLY and CDR2 as FYNNEI. The CDR3 is CASSTSGAGANVLTF.

This clone was observed a handful of times. V usage is TRBV14 and J usage is TRBJ2-5; possibly TRBD2 for D (5 bases). The length of the CDR3 is 19 residues. Germline assignment: CDR1 SGHDN and CDR2 FVKESK. V was cut by 3 bases and J by 2 bases, with 25 bases left in between. In DNA, the CDR3 is TGTGCCAGCAGCCAGACGACCAACCAGCTTGGACTGGGACAAGAGACCCAGTACTTC. Amino acid sequence: CASSQTTNQLGLGQETQYF.

The V call is TRBV21-1, the J call TRBJ2-7; the D segment call TRBD2 is taken from the table without a DNA check. TRBV21-1 is flagged as a pseudogene. The CDR3 covers 17 residues. The CDR3 reads CASSKKGGSGEGYEQYV. CDR3 sequence (DNA): TGTGCCAGCAGCAAAAAGGGGGGAAGCGGGGAGGGATACGAGCAGTACGTC.

The V call is TRBV9, the J call TRBJ2-3; 8 bases map to TRBD2. CDR1 and CDR2 from the germline V gene are SGDLS and YYNGEE. The V and J ends lost 7 bases and 0 bases, in that order; junction bases with no gene match: 13. The CDR3 totals 17 residues. CDR3 loop: CASASGTSFPSTDTQYF. Here the CDR3 DNA reads TGTGCCAGCGCCTCCGGGACTAGTTTTCCTAGCACAGATACGCAGTATTTT.